The sequence of this T cell receptor beta chain was determined in a study of shared clonotypes between healthy human individuals. CDR3 length: 13 amino acids. In germline, CDR1 is LNHNV, CDR2 YYDKDF (reference sequence). V lost 5 bases, J lost 3 bases, and 9 bases lay in between. The data were produced by immunoSEQ multiplex PCR, yet TCRdb's version contains in-frame clones alone and is incomplete. The table shows about 580,000 clones, with about 98% occurring only once. Naive CD8 cells lacked CD45RO, underwent positive selection for CCR7 and left out terminally differentiated effector memory CD45RA+ cells.

Sequenced: naive CD8+ T cells sorted from blood. V gene TRBV15 combines with J gene TRBJ2-3, with D tentatively TRBD2 (6 bases). The sequence derives from a man aged 25 to 40 in good health. CDR3 coding DNA: TGTGCCACCAGCGGGGACTTAACAGATACGCAGTATTTT. It codes for CATSGDLTDTQYF. The full variable domain, with the rest looked up from reference TRBV15 and TRBJ2-3, is DAMVIQNPRYQVTQFGKPVTLSCSQTLNHNVMYWYQQKSSQAPKLLFHYYDKDFNNEADTPDNFQSRRPNTSFCFLDIRSPGLGDTAMYLCATSGDLTDTQYFGPGTRLTVL.